A single sample gave rise to the 9 T cell receptor beta chains below, sequenced in a study of response to subunit inactivated influenza vaccine. One entry per CDR3 protein, called by TCRdb with MiXCR from the RT-PCR reads. The sample has about 520,000 distinct CDR3 sequences; roughly 27% are singletons. Specimen: CD4+ T cells sorted from PBMCs, collected around 5 days after vaccination. These receptors were obtained from a man in his fifties who received an inactivated influenza vaccine.

The table lists this clonotype with many counts. The rearrangement links TRBV5-1 to TRBJ1-5, with a possible D match to TRBD1 (6 bases). The CDR3 has 14 amino acids. The V gene lost 4 bases and the J gene lost 4 bases, with 12 bases spanning the gap. Per germline, CDR1 SGHRS and CDR2 YFSETQ. Here the CDR3 DNA reads TGCGCCAGCAGCCCCGACAGGAGTAATCAGCCCCAGCATTTT. Its translation: CASSPDRSNQPQHF.

The V call is TRBV20-1, the J call TRBJ2-7; D is perhaps TRBD2 (6 bases). This CDR3 spans 14 amino acids. Trimming left V 1 base short and J 4 bases short, with 14 bases between. The germline CDR1 and CDR2 sequences are DFQATT and SNEGSKA (reference sequence). The CDR3 DNA is TGCAGTGCTAGAGCCGGGAGCATGATTTACGAGCAGTACTTC. This sequence encodes CSARAGSMIYEQYF.

The rearrangement links TRBV27 to TRBJ2-7, with D perhaps matching TRBD2 (6 bases). Germline V gene data show CDR1 as MNHEY and CDR2 as SMNVEV (reference sequence). The CDR3 length is 16 residues. Trimming removed 0 bases from V and 2 bases from J, with 14 bases in between. This chain's CDR3 is CASSLSSGRITYEQYF. CDR3 DNA: TGTGCCAGCAGTTTATCCTCAGGGAGGATAACCTACGAGCAGTACTTC.

The CDR3 sequence is CSATGAGNTIYF. DNA of the CDR3: TGCAGTGCTACAGGGGCCGGAAACACCATATATTTT. The J gene is TRBJ1-3, the V gene TRBV20-1; TRBD1 is a possible D gene (6 bases). Trimming left V 4 bases short and J 4 bases short, with 8 bases between. This CDR3 spans 12 amino acids. Per germline, CDR1 DFQATT and CDR2 SNEGSKA (reference sequence).

There are a few counts of this clonotype. This rearrangement joins TRBV20-1 to TRBJ2-1; TRBD2 aligns across 7 bases. V was clipped by 6 bases and J by 6 bases; unmatched bases: 11. CDR1 DFQATT and CDR2 SNEGSKA come from the germline V gene (reference sequence). The CDR3 contains 14 residues. The CDR3 spells CSALRDYAPNEQFF. The CDR3, as DNA: TGCAGTGCGCTCCGGGACTATGCCCCCAATGAGCAGTTCTTC.

This clonotype turned up a few times. V is TRBV7-9 and J is TRBJ2-1; tentatively, D is TRBD1 (5 bases). CDR1 and CDR2 (germline): SEHNR, FQNEAQ (reference sequence). The V gene lost 2 bases and the J gene lost 9 bases, with 14 bases spanning the gap. The CDR3 is 14 amino acids. The CDR3 nucleotides read TGTGCCAGCAGCTTACTATCAGGGATTGGTGAGCAGTTCTTC. Translating it yields CASSLLSGIGEQFF.

The V gene is TRBV6-1, the J gene TRBJ2-7, with 12 bases fitting TRBD2. J lost 2 bases, V lost 11 bases, and 13 bases had no gene match. The V gene's germline CDR1 is MNHNS and CDR2 SASEGT. This CDR3 has 16 residues. The CDR3 loop reads CAAAGRLAGETYEQYF. CDR3 DNA sequence: TGTGCCGCCGCGGGGAGACTAGCGGGGGAAACCTACGAGCAGTACTTC.

The sample holds a few counts of this clonotype. The chain combines TRBV20-1 with TRBJ1-5; D may be TRBD1 (6 bases). With 0 bases removed from V and 1 base from J, the gap between germline ends came to 22 bases. Germline V gene sequence: CDR1 DFQATT, CDR2 SNEGSKA (reference sequence). This CDR3 spans 19 amino acids. The CDR3 here is CSAREWIGTSSWSNQPQHF. CDR3 nucleotides: TGCAGTGCTAGAGAATGGATAGGGACATCAAGTTGGAGCAATCAGCCCCAGCATTTT.

This clonotype has only a few counts. DNA of the CDR3: TGTGCCAGCAGTTTGAAGGGCGGGAAGAGACCCCAGTACTTC. Amino acids: CASSLKGGKRPQYF. The rearrangement joins TRBV28 to TRBJ2-5, with D possibly matching TRBD2 (6 bases). The CDR3 totals 14 residues. In germline, CDR1 is MDHEN, CDR2 SYDVKM. Trimming took off 3 bases at V and 9 bases at J, with 17 bases between the two ends. The full variable domain, its missing parts supplied by reference TRBV28 and TRBJ2-5, is DVKVTQSSRYLVKRTGEKVFLECVQDMDHENMFWYRQDPGLGLRLIYFSYDVKMKEKGDIPEGYSVSREKKERFSLILESASTNQTSMYLCASSLKGGKRPQYFGPGTRLLVL.